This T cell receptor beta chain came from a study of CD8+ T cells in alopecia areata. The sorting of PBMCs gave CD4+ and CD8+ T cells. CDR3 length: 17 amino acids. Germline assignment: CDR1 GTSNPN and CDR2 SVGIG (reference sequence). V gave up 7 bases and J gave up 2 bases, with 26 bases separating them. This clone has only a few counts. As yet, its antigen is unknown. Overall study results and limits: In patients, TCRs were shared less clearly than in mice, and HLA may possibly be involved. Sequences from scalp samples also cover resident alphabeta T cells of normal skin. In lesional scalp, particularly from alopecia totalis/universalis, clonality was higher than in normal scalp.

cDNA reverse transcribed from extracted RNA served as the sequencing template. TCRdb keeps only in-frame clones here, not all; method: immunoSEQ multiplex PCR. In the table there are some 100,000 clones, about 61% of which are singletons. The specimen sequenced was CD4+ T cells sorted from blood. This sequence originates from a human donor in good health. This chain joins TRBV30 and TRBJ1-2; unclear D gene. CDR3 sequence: CAYLSNKRPLPNYGYTF. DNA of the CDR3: TGTGCCTACTTATCCAACAAAAGACCACTTCCCAACTATGGCTACACCTTC.